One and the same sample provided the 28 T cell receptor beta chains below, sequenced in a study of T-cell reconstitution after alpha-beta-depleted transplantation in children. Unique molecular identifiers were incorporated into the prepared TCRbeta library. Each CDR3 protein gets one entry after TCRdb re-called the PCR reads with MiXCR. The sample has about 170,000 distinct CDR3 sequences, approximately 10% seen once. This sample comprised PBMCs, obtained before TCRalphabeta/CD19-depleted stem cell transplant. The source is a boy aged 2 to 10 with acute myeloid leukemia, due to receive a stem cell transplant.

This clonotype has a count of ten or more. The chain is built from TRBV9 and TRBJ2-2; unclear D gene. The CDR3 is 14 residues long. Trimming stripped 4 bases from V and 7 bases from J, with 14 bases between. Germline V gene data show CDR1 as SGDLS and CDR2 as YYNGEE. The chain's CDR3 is CASSLRASDGELFF. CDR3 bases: TGTGCCAGCAGCCTACGGGCGTCGGACGGGGAGCTGTTTTTT.

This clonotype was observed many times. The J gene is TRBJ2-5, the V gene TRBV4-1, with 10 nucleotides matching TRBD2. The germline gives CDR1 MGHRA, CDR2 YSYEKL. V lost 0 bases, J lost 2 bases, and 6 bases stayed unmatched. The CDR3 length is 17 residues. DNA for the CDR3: TGCGCCAGCAGCCAAGAAGGAGCGGGGGGGTTACAAGAGACCCAGTACTTC. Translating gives CASSQEGAGGLQETQYF.

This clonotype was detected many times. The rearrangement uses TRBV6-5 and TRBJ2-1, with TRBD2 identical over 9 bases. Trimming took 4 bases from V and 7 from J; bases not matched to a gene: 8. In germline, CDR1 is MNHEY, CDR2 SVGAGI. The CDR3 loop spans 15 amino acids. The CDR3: CASSSSGGRFNEQFF. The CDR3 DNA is TGTGCCAGCAGTTCCAGCGGGGGGCGCTTTAATGAGCAGTTCTTC.

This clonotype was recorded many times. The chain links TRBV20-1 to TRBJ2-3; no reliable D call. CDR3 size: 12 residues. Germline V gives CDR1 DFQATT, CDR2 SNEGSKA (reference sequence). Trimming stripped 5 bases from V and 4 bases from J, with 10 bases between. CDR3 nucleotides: TGCAGTGCTGAACCGGAAGCAGATACGCAGTATTTT. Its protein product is CSAEPEADTQYF.

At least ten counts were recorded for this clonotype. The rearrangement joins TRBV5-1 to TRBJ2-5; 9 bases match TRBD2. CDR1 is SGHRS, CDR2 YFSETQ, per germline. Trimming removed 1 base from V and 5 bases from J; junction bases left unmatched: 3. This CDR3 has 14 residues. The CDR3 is CASSLRLAGETQYF. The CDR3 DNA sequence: TGCGCCAGCAGCTTGAGGCTAGCGGGGGAGACCCAGTACTTC.

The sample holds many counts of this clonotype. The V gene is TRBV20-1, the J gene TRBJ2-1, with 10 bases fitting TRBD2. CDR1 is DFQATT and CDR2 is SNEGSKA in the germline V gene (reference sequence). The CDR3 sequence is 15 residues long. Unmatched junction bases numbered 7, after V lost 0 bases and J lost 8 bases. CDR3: CSARDMLAGAHEQFF. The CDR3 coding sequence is TGCAGTGCTAGAGATATGCTAGCGGGAGCTCATGAGCAGTTCTTC.

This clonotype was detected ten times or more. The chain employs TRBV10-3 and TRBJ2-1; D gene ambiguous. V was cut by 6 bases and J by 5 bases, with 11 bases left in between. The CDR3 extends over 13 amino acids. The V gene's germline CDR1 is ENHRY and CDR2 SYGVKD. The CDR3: CAIRTTPNNEQFF. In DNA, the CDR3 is TGTGCCATCAGAACCACACCCAACAATGAGCAGTTCTTC.

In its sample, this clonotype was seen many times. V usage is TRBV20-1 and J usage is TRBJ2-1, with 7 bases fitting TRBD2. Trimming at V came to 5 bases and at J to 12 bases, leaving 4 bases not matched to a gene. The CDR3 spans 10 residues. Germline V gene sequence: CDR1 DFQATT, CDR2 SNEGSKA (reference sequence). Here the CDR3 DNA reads TGCAGTGCTGGGAGGGATCCGCAGTTCTTC. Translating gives CSAGRDPQFF.

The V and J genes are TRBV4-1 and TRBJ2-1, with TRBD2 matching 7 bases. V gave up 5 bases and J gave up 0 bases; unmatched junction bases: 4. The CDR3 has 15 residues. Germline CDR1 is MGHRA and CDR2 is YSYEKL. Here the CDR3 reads CASSLRTSSYNEQFF. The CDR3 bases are TGCGCCAGCAGCTTAAGGACTAGCTCCTACAATGAGCAGTTCTTC.

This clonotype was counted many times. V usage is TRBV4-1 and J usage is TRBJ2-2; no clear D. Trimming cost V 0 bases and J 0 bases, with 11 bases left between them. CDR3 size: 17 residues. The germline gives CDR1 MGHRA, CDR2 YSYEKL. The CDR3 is CASSQEWAEPNTGELFF. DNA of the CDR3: TGCGCCAGCAGCCAAGAATGGGCAGAACCGAACACCGGGGAGCTGTTTTTT.

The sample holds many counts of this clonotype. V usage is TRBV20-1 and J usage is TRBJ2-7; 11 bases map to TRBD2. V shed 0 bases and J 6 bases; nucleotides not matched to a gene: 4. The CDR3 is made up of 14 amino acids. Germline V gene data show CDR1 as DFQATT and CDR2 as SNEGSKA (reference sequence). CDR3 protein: CSARDSGLAGEQYF. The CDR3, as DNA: TGCAGTGCTAGAGATTCAGGACTAGCGGGCGAGCAGTACTTC.

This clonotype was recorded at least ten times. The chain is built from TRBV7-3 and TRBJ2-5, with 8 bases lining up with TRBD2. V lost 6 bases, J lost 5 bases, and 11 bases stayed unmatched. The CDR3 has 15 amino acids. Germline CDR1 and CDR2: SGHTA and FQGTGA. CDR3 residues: CASSRYGGGQETQYF. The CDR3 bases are TGTGCCAGCAGTCGCTACGGGGGGGGTCAGGAGACCCAGTACTTC. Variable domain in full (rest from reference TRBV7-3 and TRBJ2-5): GAGVSQTPSNKVTEKGKYVELRCDPISGHTALYWYRQSLGQGPEFLIYFQGTGAADDSGLPNDRFFAVRPEGSVSTLKIQRTERGDSAVYLCASSRYGGGQETQYFGPGTRLLVL.

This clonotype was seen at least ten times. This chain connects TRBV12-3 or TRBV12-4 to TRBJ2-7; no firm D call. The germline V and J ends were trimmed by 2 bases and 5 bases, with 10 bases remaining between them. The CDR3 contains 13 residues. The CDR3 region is CASSLFPIHEQYV. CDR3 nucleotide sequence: TGTGCCAGCAGTTTATTCCCGATCCACGAGCAGTACGTC.

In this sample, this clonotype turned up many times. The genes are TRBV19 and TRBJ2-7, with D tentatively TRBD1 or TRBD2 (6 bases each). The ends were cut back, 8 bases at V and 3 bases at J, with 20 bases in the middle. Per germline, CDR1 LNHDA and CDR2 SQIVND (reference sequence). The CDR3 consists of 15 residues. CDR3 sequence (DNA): TGTGCCAGTCGCCGACAGGTTGGCGGGGTCTACGAGCAGTACTTC. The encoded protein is CASRRQVGGVYEQYF.

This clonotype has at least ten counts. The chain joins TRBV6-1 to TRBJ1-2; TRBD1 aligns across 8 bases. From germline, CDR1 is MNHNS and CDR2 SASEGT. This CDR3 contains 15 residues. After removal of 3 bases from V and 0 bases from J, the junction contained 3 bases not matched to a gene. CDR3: CASSDRTGPNYGYTF. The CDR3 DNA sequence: TGTGCCAGCAGTGACCGGACAGGGCCTAACTATGGCTACACCTTC.

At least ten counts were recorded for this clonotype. In DNA form, the CDR3 reads TGCGCCAGCGCTCACCGGGACAGGCGAGCAGATACGCAGTATTTT. This gives the protein CASAHRDRRADTQYF. The rearrangement links TRBV5-1 to TRBJ2-3, with 8 bases aligning to TRBD1. The CDR3 loop spans 15 amino acids. The V gene's germline CDR1 is SGHRS and CDR2 YFSETQ. The J segment lost 4 bases and the V segment lost 7 bases, leaving 11 bases of the junction unmatched.

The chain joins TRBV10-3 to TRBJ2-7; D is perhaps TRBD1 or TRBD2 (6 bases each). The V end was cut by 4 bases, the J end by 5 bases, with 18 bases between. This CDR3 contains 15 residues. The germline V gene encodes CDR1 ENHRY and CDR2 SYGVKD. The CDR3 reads CAISGRDNQRDEQYF. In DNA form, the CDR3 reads TGTGCCATCAGTGGGCGGGACAACCAAAGGGACGAGCAGTACTTC.

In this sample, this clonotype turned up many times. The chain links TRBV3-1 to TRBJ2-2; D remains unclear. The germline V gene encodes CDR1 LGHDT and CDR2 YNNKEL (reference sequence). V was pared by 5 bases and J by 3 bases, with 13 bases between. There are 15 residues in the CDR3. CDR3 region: CASSDEGPHTGELFF. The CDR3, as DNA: TGTGCCAGCAGCGACGAAGGGCCGCACACCGGGGAGCTGTTTTTT.

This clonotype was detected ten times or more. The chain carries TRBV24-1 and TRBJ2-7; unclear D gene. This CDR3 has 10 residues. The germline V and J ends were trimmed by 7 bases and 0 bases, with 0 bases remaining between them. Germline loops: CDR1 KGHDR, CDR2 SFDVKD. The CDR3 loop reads CATSSYEQYV. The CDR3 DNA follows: TGTGCCACCAGCTCCTACGAGCAGTACGTC.

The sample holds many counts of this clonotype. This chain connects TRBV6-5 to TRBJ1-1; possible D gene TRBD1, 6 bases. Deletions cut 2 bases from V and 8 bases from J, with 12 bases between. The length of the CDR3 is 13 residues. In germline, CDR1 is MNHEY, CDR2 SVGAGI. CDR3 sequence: CASSYRTGREAFF. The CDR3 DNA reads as TGTGCCAGCAGTTACCGAACAGGGAGGGAAGCTTTCTTT.

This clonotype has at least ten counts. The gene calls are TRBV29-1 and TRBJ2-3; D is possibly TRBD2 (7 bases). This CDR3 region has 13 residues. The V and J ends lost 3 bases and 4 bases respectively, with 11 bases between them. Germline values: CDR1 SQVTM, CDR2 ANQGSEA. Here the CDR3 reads CSVEGGRADTQYF. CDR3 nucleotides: TGCAGCGTTGAGGGGGGGCGGGCAGATACGCAGTATTTT.

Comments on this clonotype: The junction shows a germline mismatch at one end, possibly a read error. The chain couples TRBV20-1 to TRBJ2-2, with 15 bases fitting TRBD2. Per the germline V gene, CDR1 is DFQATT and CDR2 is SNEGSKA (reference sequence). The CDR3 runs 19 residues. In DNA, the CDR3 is TGCTGTGCTAGATCCTACCGGGGACTAGCGGGAGGTGGAACCGGGGAGCTGCTTTTT. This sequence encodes CCARSYRGLAGGGTGELLF.

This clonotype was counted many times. The CDR3 DNA reads TGTGCCAGCAACCTAGCCCCACTTGCAGAGCAGTTCTTC. This translates into CASNLAPLAEQFF. The V call is TRBV6-2 or TRBV6-3, the J call TRBJ2-1, with D possibly being TRBD2 (5 bases). V lost 7 bases and J 10 bases, leaving 17 bases between the germline ends. The germline V gene encodes CDR1 MNHEY and CDR2 SVGEGT. The CDR3 is made up of 13 amino acids.

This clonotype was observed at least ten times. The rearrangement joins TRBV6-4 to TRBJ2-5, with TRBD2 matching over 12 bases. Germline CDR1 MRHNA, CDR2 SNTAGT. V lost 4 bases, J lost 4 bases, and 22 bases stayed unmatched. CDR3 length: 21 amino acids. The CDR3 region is CASSGRGKSSGGASSLETQYF. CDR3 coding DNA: TGTGCCAGCAGTGGCCGAGGAAAATCTAGCGGGGGGGCCTCGAGTCTAGAGACCCAGTACTTC.

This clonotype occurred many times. CDR3: CASSSPEGDRGRRGTQYF. Here the CDR3 DNA reads TGTGCCAGCAGCTCACCCGAGGGGGACAGGGGGCGCCGGGGGACCCAGTACTTC. The V and J genes are TRBV11-1 and TRBJ2-5; 12 positions match TRBD1. Germline CDR1 SGHAT, CDR2 FQDESV (reference sequence). V gave up 4 bases and J gave up 7 bases; unmatched junction bases: 16. This CDR3 region has 18 residues.

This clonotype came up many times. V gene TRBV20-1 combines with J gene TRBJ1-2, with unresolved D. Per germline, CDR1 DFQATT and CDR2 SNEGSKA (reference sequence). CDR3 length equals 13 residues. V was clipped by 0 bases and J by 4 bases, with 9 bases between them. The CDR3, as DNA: TGCAGTGCTAGAGATCGTCAGATCTATGGCTACACCTTC. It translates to CSARDRQIYGYTF.

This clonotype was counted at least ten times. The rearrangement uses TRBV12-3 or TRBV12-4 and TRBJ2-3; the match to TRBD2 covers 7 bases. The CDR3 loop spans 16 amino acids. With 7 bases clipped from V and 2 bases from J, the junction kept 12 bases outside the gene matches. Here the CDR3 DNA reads TGTGCCAGCACAAGTAGCTGGAGCGGGACCACAGATACGCAGTATTTT. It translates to CASTSSWSGTTDTQYF.

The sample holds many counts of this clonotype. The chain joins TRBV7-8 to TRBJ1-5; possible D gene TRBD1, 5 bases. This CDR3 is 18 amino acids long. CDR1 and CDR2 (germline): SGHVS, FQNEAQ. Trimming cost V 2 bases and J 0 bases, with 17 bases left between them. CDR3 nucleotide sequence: TGTGCCAGCAGCTTAACTTCTGGGGGATTTAATAGCAATCAGCCCCAGCATTTT. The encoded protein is CASSLTSGGFNSNQPQHF.